The 22 T cell receptor beta chains presented below share a single source sample, sequenced in a study of graft-versus-host responses after intestinal transplantation. These receptors are not linked to any known antigen. Assay: immunoSEQ multiplex PCR; the TCRdb copy retains only in-frame clones and omits some. Found here are more than 60,000 clones, about 90% of them singletons; the top ten hold roughly 1.3%. Source: unstimulated CD8+ T cells sorted from spleen or lymph node cells, taken before intestinal transplant. These receptors were taken from a human donor who received an intestinal transplant.

CDR3 in amino acids: CASSLVSGNTEAFF. The CDR3 DNA reads TGTGCCAGCAGCTTGGTATCCGGGAACACTGAAGCTTTCTTT. The chain recombines TRBV5-6 with TRBJ1-1; no definite D call. V lost 0 bases and J 1 base, leaving 7 bases between the germline ends. Germline CDR1 SGHDT, CDR2 YYEEEE. The CDR3 length is 14 residues.

V usage is TRBV6-5 and J usage is TRBJ2-1, with D possibly matching TRBD2 (5 bases). Germline CDR1 MNHEY, CDR2 SVGAGI. V dropped 5 bases and J dropped 2 bases, with 13 bases sitting between them. The CDR3 extends over 15 amino acids. CDR3 DNA sequence: TGTGCCAGCAGTCCAGCGGCCGGCACCTACAATGAGCAGTTCTTC. Amino acids: CASSPAAGTYNEQFF.

V gene TRBV7-4 combines with J gene TRBJ1-6, with 9 bases fitting TRBD1. The germline V gene encodes CDR1 SGHVT and CDR2 SQSDAQ. The ends lost 2 bases at V and 8 bases at J; junction bases unmatched: 13. The CDR3 totals 18 residues. The CDR3 loop is CASSLTAGTGKFDSPLHF. CDR3 DNA: TGTGCCAGCAGCTTAACCGCGGGGACAGGGAAATTTGATTCACCCCTCCACTTT.

J is TRBJ2-2 and V is TRBV5-1; TRBD1 matches at 7 bases. This CDR3 comprises 14 residues. The V segment lost 3 bases and the J segment 4 bases; nucleotides outside the gene matches: 3. CDR1 and CDR2 from the germline V gene are SGHRS and YFSETQ. The CDR3 DNA reads TGCGCCAGCAGCTGGGACAGCGGCACCGGGGAGCTGTTTTTT. Residues: CASSWDSGTGELFF. Full variable domain (remainder filled in from reference TRBV5-1 and TRBJ2-2): KAGVTQTPRYLIKTRGQQVTLSCSPISGHRSVSWYQQTPGQGLQFLFEYFSETQRNKGNFPGRFSGRQFSNSRSEMNVSTLELGDSALYLCASSWDSGTGELFFGEGSRLTVL.

This rearrangement joins TRBV2 to TRBJ2-7, with a possible D match to TRBD1 (5 bases). This CDR3 region has 15 residues. Germline values: CDR1 SNHLY, CDR2 FYNNEI. V was trimmed by 4 bases and J by 1 base, leaving 14 bases between them. The CDR3 DNA reads TGTGCCAGCAGTGGGGGCCTCATTGGGTCCTACGAGCAGTACTTC. Protein: CASSGGLIGSYEQYF. The full variable domain, its missing parts supplied by reference TRBV2 and TRBJ2-7, is EPEVTQTPSHQVTQMGQEVILRCVPISNHLYFYWYRQILGQKVEFLVSFYNNEISEKSEIFDDQFSVERPDGSNFTLKIRSTKLEDSAMYFCASSGGLIGSYEQYFGPGTRLTVT.

The genes are TRBV9 and TRBJ2-3; D perhaps matches TRBD2 (7 bases). Germline CDR1 reads SGDLS; CDR2 reads YYNGEE. The CDR3 runs to 14 residues. V was clipped by 7 bases and J by 2 bases, with 14 bases between them. The CDR3: CASGGGGPTDTQYF. Here the CDR3 DNA reads TGTGCCAGCGGTGGGGGGGGGCCCACAGATACGCAGTATTTT.

The chain combines TRBV19 with TRBJ1-5; 7 bases are shared with TRBD1. J gave up 2 bases and V 6 bases, and 1 base lay outside the gene matches. Per the germline V gene, CDR1 is LNHDA and CDR2 is SQIVND (reference sequence). The CDR3 has 13 residues. The CDR3 nucleotides read TGTGCCAGTAGCGACAGGGGCAATCAGCCCCAGCATTTT. Translated: CASSDRGNQPQHF.

The genes are TRBV11-2 and TRBJ1-4; D ambiguous. The germline V gene encodes CDR1 SGHAT and CDR2 FQNNGV. Trimming took 0 bases from V and 2 from J, leaving 10 bases between them. The CDR3 extends over 16 amino acids. The CDR3 reads CASSLDGGETNEKLFF. DNA for the CDR3: TGTGCCAGCAGCTTAGATGGTGGGGAGACTAATGAAAAACTGTTTTTT.

The gene calls are TRBV7-8 and TRBJ2-3; 9 bases line up with TRBD2. The CDR3 runs 16 residues. The trim removed 0 bases at V and 4 bases at J, leaving 5 bases unmatched. Germline lookup yields CDR1 SGHVS and CDR2 FQNEAQ. The CDR3 nucleotides are TGTGCCAGCAGCTTAGCCCTTAGCGGGGGAGCAGATACGCAGTATTTT. This translates into CASSLALSGGADTQYF.

This clone was picked up one time. The gene calls are TRBV12-5 and TRBJ2-7; the D gene is possibly TRBD1 (5 bases). Looked up from germline, CDR1 is LGHNT and CDR2 is FRNRAP. Trimming took 3 bases from V and 5 from J, leaving 14 bases between them. This CDR3 region has 14 residues. The CDR3 region has the DNA TGTGCTAGTGGTTTAGGTCCACAGGTCCACGAGCAGTACTTC. Translation gives CASGLGPQVHEQYF.

The chain links TRBV4-1 to TRBJ2-1; 9 bases match TRBD2. V was clipped by 1 base and J by 0 bases; unmatched bases: 7. Germline V gene data show CDR1 as MGHRA and CDR2 as YSYEKL. CDR3 length equals 18 residues. CDR3 in DNA: TGCGCCAGCAGCCAAGGGCTAGCGGGGATGAGCTCCTACAATGAGCAGTTCTTC. It codes for CASSQGLAGMSSYNEQFF.

This clone has a single count. The chain employs TRBV29-1 and TRBJ2-1; 9 bases align to TRBD2. The CDR3 loop spans 14 amino acids. The germline gives CDR1 SQVTM, CDR2 ANQGSEA. V shed 1 base and J 7 bases; nucleotides not matched to a gene: 5. DNA for the CDR3: TGCAGCGTTGAAGGTGGCGGGGGGGCGAATGAGCAGTTCTTC. Protein: CSVEGGGGANEQFF.

About this clone itself: One end of the junction fails to match germline, which may point to a read error. The V gene is TRBV11-2, the J gene TRBJ1-2; weak D call: TRBD1 (6 bases). CDR1 and CDR2 from the germline V gene are SGHAT and FQNNGV. This CDR3 is built from 15 residues. CDR3 coding DNA: TGTGCCAGCAGCTTAAGGGGTGGGGCACACCAGGGGATCGCCTTC. Protein sequence: CASSLRGGAHQGIAF.

Only one count was recorded for this clone. The chain links TRBV11-2 to TRBJ2-7; no clear D gene. CDR1 is SGHAT, CDR2 FQNNGV, per germline. There are 11 residues in the CDR3. V shed 3 bases and J shed 6 bases, with 6 bases lying between them. CDR3 residues: CASSFSGEQYF. CDR3 nucleotides: TGTGCCAGCAGCTTCAGTGGCGAGCAGTACTTC. Together with reference TRBV11-2 and TRBJ2-7, the CDR3 gives the full variable domain: EAGVAQSPRYKIIEKRQSVAFWCNPISGHATLYWYQQILGQGPKLLIQFQNNGVVDDSQLPKDRFSAERLKGVDSTLKIQPAKLEDSAVYLCASSFSGEQYFGPGTRLTVT.

V gene TRBV5-1 combines with J gene TRBJ2-1; TRBD1 might be the D (6 bases). Germline lookup yields CDR1 SGHRS and CDR2 YFSETQ. CDR3 length: 15 amino acids. V was pared by 0 bases and J by 4 bases, with 11 bases between. Here the CDR3 reads CASSLGAGVYNEQFF. The CDR3, as DNA: TGCGCCAGCAGCTTGGGGGCAGGGGTGTACAATGAGCAGTTCTTC.

This clone was seen more than once but under ten times. The chain employs TRBV15 and TRBJ2-7; tentatively, D is TRBD1 (5 bases). Germline V gene data show CDR1 as LNHNV and CDR2 as YYDKDF (reference sequence). This CDR3 comprises 18 residues. The V end lost 1 base, the J end lost 0 bases, and 19 bases lay between the germline ends. CDR3 residues: CATSRAPILGASSYEQYF. The CDR3 DNA follows: TGTGCCACCAGCAGAGCGCCAATCCTAGGGGCCAGCTCCTACGAGCAGTACTTC. The complete variable domain, with remaining parts taken from reference TRBV15 and TRBJ2-7, reads DAMVIQNPRYQVTQFGKPVTLSCSQTLNHNVMYWYQQKSSQAPKLLFHYYDKDFNNEADTPDNFQSRRPNTSFCFLDIRSPGLGDTAMYLCATSRAPILGASSYEQYFGPGTRLTVT.

This chain links TRBV15 with TRBJ2-7; 11 nucleotides line up with TRBD2. CDR3 size: 14 residues. The trim removed 4 bases at V and 6 bases at J, leaving 5 bases unmatched. Germline V gene lookup returns CDR1 LNHNV and CDR2 YYDKDF (reference sequence). This chain's CDR3 is CATSITGLAAEQYF. The CDR3 bases are TGTGCCACCAGCATCACGGGACTAGCGGCCGAGCAGTACTTC.

The CDR3 loop is CASSIAAGLYEQYF. The CDR3 bases are TGTGCCAGTAGTATAGCGGCAGGGCTGTACGAGCAGTACTTC. The J gene is TRBJ2-7, the V gene TRBV19, with TRBD1 as a possible D gene (5 bases). The CDR3 spans 14 residues. The germline V gene encodes CDR1 LNHDA and CDR2 SQIVND (reference sequence). Trimming removed 1 base at V and 4 bases at J, with 11 bases between. Full variable domain (missing parts from reference TRBV19 and TRBJ2-7): DGGITQSPKYLFRKEGQNVTLSCEQNLNHDAMYWYRQDPGQGLRLIYYSQIVNDFQKGDIAEGYSVSREKKESFPLTVTSAQKNPTAFYLCASSIAAGLYEQYFGPGTRLTVT.

V is TRBV15 and J is TRBJ1-2, with 8 bases identical to TRBD1. Germline lookup yields CDR1 LNHNV and CDR2 YYDKDF (reference sequence). The CDR3 covers 17 residues. Trimming took 3 bases from V and 4 from J; bases not matched to a gene: 13. Here the CDR3 reads CATSSHEVPGTGYGYTF. CDR3 in DNA: TGTGCCACCAGCAGCCACGAAGTTCCCGGGACAGGCTATGGCTACACCTTC.

The chain joins TRBV6-5 to TRBJ2-1; 9 bases agree with TRBD1. Germline CDR1 is MNHEY and CDR2 is SVGAGI. V dropped 6 bases and J dropped 6; count of bases not matched to a gene: 9. The CDR3 runs 15 residues. The CDR3 coding sequence is TGTGCCAGCAGCCCCGACAGGGGGGGCCTCAATGAGCAGTTCTTC. Encoded protein: CASSPDRGGLNEQFF.

The gene calls are TRBV2 and TRBJ1-2; no clear D gene. V shed 0 bases and J shed 5 bases, with 7 bases lying between them. CDR3 size: 13 residues. Germline lookup yields CDR1 SNHLY and CDR2 FYNNEI. In DNA, the CDR3 is TGTGCCAGCAGTGAAGCGATCCTATATGGCTACACCTTC. Residues: CASSEAILYGYTF. Full variable domain (missing parts from reference TRBV2 and TRBJ1-2): EPEVTQTPSHQVTQMGQEVILRCVPISNHLYFYWYRQILGQKVEFLVSFYNNEISEKSEIFDDQFSVERPDGSNFTLKIRSTKLEDSAMYFCASSEAILYGYTFGSGTRLTVV.

CDR3 sequence reads: CASSPPGYNEQFF. The DNA for the CDR3 is TGTGCCAGCAGCCCCCCGGGGTACAATGAGCAGTTCTTC. The chain links TRBV7-9 to TRBJ2-1; maybe TRBD2 (5 bases). This CDR3 has 13 residues. Per germline, CDR1 SEHNR and CDR2 FQNEAQ (reference sequence). V was pared by 5 bases and J by 4 bases, with 9 bases between.